These T cell receptor beta chains were read from a single sample in a study of CD8+ T cells in alopecia areata. Sequenced by immunoSEQ multiplex PCR; TCRdb stores in-frame clones only, minus some. Of roughly 120,000 clones in the sample, under 60% were seen once. The sequencing here drew on CD8+ T cells sorted from blood, taken at week 24, from a patient treated with tofacitinib. The receptors shown here come from a human donor with alopecia areata. Both conserved end residues are part of each CDR3. A D gene is named only where the DNA matches it firmly. Clone size is given for some rows only: seen once, a few or many times, or a class if the clone is expanded.

v_call,clone_size,j_call,d_call,cdr3_nt,cdr3_aa
TRBV7-3,-,TRBJ2-3,-,TGTGCCAGCAGCTTAGTTGGGTCCACAGATACGCAGTATTTT,CASSLVGSTDTQYF
TRBV18,-,TRBJ2-1,-,TGTGCCAGCTTTGGGGAGCTCCACAATGAGCAGTTCTTC,CASFGELHNEQFF
TRBV27,-,TRBJ2-5,-,TGTGCGTGGGGGAGGACCCAGTACTTC,CAWGRTQYF
TRBV7-9,-,TRBJ1-4,-,TGTGCCAGCAGCCCTCCCGCGAGGGGCCGCGATGAAAAACTGTTTTTT,CASSPPARGRDEKLFF
TRBV13,many,TRBJ1-1,-,TGTGCCAGCAGCGAAAGGACTGAAGCTTTCTTT,CASSERTEAFF
TRBV13,-,TRBJ2-1,-,TGTGCCAGCAGCCTAGATGATGAGCAGTTCTTC,CASSLDDEQFF
TRBV7-2,-,TRBJ1-6,-,TGTGCCAGCAGCACGACAGGCAATTCACCCCTCCACTTT,CASSTTGNSPLHF
TRBV5-4,-,TRBJ1-1,-,TGTGCCAGCAGCTTCGACACGTACACTGAAGCTTTCTTT,CASSFDTYTEAFF
TRBV13,few,TRBJ2-2,TRBD2,TGTGCCAGCAGCGACGGACTAGCGGGGACGAACACCGGGGAGCTGTTTTTT,CASSDGLAGTNTGELFF
TRBV27,few,TRBJ2-7,-,TGTGCCAGCAGCTACAGCGACTACTCCTACGAGCAGTACTTC,CASSYSDYSYEQYF
TRBV10-3,-,TRBJ2-7,TRBD1,TGTGCCATCAGTGAGGGGACAGTTTACGAGCAGTACTTC,CAISEGTVYEQYF
TRBV7-2,once,TRBJ2-7,-,TGTGCCAGCAGTCACCTGGGCGGGTTCTACGAGCAGTACTTC,CASSHLGGFYEQYF
TRBV15,-,TRBJ1-1,-,TGTGCCACCAGCAGAGATATGGCGTTGGAGGGGAACACTGAAGCTTTCTTT,CATSRDMALEGNTEAFF
TRBV29-1,-,TRBJ2-2,TRBD1,TGCAGCGTCCTGAATCCGGGACAGGGGGCCGGGGAGCTGTTTTTT,CSVLNPGQGAGELFF
TRBV30,-,TRBJ2-2,-,TGTGCCTGGAGGGATAGACTATCCACGGGGGTAGCCGGGGAGCTGTTTTTT,CAWRDRLSTGVAGELFF
TRBV27,-,TRBJ1-1,-,TGTGCCAGCAGTATACAGGGATACACTGAAGCTTTCTTT,CASSIQGYTEAFF
TRBV4-1,-,TRBJ1-5,-,TGCGCCAGCAGCCAAGATTTTTCGGGGGCGTCTCAGCCCCAGCATTTT,CASSQDFSGASQPQHF
TRBV19,-,TRBJ2-7,-,TGTGCCAGTAGTGACCCCACTCTCGCGTTCGAGCAGTACTTC,CASSDPTLAFEQYF
TRBV9,-,TRBJ2-2,TRBD2,TGTGCCAGCAGCGGACTAGCGGGGGACACCGGGGAGCTGTTTTTT,CASSGLAGDTGELFF
TRBV30,once,TRBJ2-7,-,TGTGCCTGGAGGGACATCTACGAGCAGTACTTC,CAWRDIYEQYF
TRBV19,-,TRBJ2-1,TRBD2,TGTGCCAGTAGTATAGATATAGCGGGGGGCCCCCCCTCCTACAATGAGCAGTTCTTC,CASSIDIAGGPPSYNEQFF
TRBV27,-,TRBJ2-1,TRBD1,TGTGCCAGCAGTTTCCGGGACAGGTCCTACAATGAGCAGTTCTTC,CASSFRDRSYNEQFF
TRBV30,few,TRBJ1-1,-,TGTGCCTGGAGTGTAGGAGGGGAGGGGACTGAAGCTTTCTTT,CAWSVGGEGTEAFF
TRBV7-9,-,TRBJ2-7,-,TGTGCCAGCAGCCTCGGCGACCTCGAGCAGTACTTC,CASSLGDLEQYF
TRBV7-8,-,TRBJ2-5,TRBD2,TGTGCCAGCAGCTTACACGAGCGGGGGGAAGAGACCCAGTACTTC,CASSLHERGEETQYF
TRBV6-5,once,TRBJ1-2,-,TGTGCCAGCAGTTACTCGGGAGATCAGTATGGCTACACCTTC,CASSYSGDQYGYTF
TRBV27,-,TRBJ1-6,TRBD1,TGTGCCAGCAGTTTCGACAGGGGCAATTCACCCCTCCACTTT,CASSFDRGNSPLHF
TRBV27,-,TRBJ1-2,TRBD1,TGTGCCAGCAGTCTTGGGACAGGGGGCGCAGGAGCTGGTGGCTACACCTTC,CASSLGTGGAGAGGYTF
TRBV7-9,few,TRBJ1-1,-,TGTGCCAGCCTCGACCCGCTGGGCACTGAAGCTTTCTTT,CASLDPLGTEAFF
TRBV6-1,-,TRBJ1-1,-,TGTGCCAGCAGAGTCCCGGGACACCTGAACACTGAAGCTTTCTTT,CASRVPGHLNTEAFF
TRBV19,-,TRBJ2-7,-,TGTGCCAGTAGTATAGGCGCAGGGGTGTACGAGCAGTACTTC,CASSIGAGVYEQYF
TRBV30,-,TRBJ1-1,-,TGTGCCTGGAGTGTAGGGACGGAAGCTTTCTTT,CAWSVGTEAFF
TRBV4-3,-,TRBJ1-4,TRBD1,TGCGCCAGCAGCCAAGATGTTGGGACAGGGGGCGAAGATGAAAAACTGTTTTTT,CASSQDVGTGGEDEKLFF
TRBV5-6,-,TRBJ2-2,-,TGTGCCAGCAGCTTGCTTACAGGGAGGGCCGGGGAGCTGTTTTTT,CASSLLTGRAGELFF
TRBV13,-,TRBJ2-7,-,TGTGCCAGCAGCTTAGCTGGGGGCTCCTACGAGCAGTACTTC,CASSLAGGSYEQYF
TRBV7-9,-,TRBJ2-7,-,TGTGCCAGCAGCGGCAGGGACTACGAGCAGTACTTC,CASSGRDYEQYF
TRBV4-3,-,TRBJ2-3,TRBD2,TGCGCCAGCAGCTTGGGACTAGCGGAGCCTCCTACAGATACGCAGTATTTT,CASSLGLAEPPTDTQYF
TRBV13,-,TRBJ1-3,TRBD1,TGTGCCAGCGCCGGGACAGTAATACAAGACTCTGGAAACACCATATATTTT,CASAGTVIQDSGNTIYF
TRBV27,few,TRBJ2-7,-,TGTGCCAGCAGTTTTTCGGGGACCCCCTCCTACGAGCAGTACTTC,CASSFSGTPSYEQYF
TRBV10-3,-,TRBJ2-5,-,TGTGCCATCAGTGAGTCCGGGGGAGAGACCCAGTACTTC,CAISESGGETQYF
TRBV30,-,TRBJ1-1,-,TGTGCCTGGACTCTAGTCGGGGGGAATACTGAAGCTTTCTTT,CAWTLVGGNTEAFF
TRBV7-8,-,TRBJ2-6,TRBD1,TGTGCCAGCAGCTTAGCCGGACAGGGGGCGCCTGGGGCCAACGTCCTGACTTTC,CASSLAGQGAPGANVLTF
TRBV30,-,TRBJ1-5,-,TGTGCCTGGAGTGTACAGAACAATCAGCCCCAGCATTTT,CAWSVQNNQPQHF
TRBV27,-,TRBJ1-2,-,TGTGCCAGCAGTGGGCTTGGGGGGGACTATGGCTACACCTTC,CASSGLGGDYGYTF
TRBV5-6,-,TRBJ1-2,-,TGTGCCAGCAGCTTGGAAATGGTGGGGAACCTATATGGCTACACCTTC,CASSLEMVGNLYGYTF
TRBV12-5,-,TRBJ1-1,-,TGTGCTAGTGGTTTGAGAATAAGCGACATGAACACTGAAGCTTTCTTT,CASGLRISDMNTEAFF
TRBV13,-,TRBJ2-5,-,TGTGCCAGCAGCTTACACAGGGAAGAGACCCAGTACTTC,CASSLHREETQYF
TRBV6-5,-,TRBJ1-5,-,TGTGCCAGCAGCGCAGGGGAAAGTCAGCCCCAGCATTTT,CASSAGESQPQHF
TRBV7-9,-,TRBJ2-7,TRBD1,TGTGCCAGCAGCTTAGGGGCGACAGGGGGAGTTTACGAGCAGTACTTC,CASSLGATGGVYEQYF
TRBV7-6,-,TRBJ2-3,-,TGTGCCAGCAGCTTAGAAGAGGGGATAAGCACAGATACGCAGTATTTT,CASSLEEGISTDTQYF
TRBV9,-,TRBJ2-1,TRBD2,TGTGCCAGCTCAGCGGGGGGATCTGAGCAGTTCTTC,CASSAGGSEQFF
TRBV9,once,TRBJ2-2,-,TGTGCCAGCAGCGCACCGGGACCGACGAACACCGGGGAGCTGTTTTTT,CASSAPGPTNTGELFF
TRBV30,-,TRBJ2-7,-,TGTGCCTGGAGTGTAATAGGGGGGGCCTACGAGCAGTACTTC,CAWSVIGGAYEQYF
TRBV30,-,TRBJ2-7,TRBD2,TGTGCCTGGAGTGGGGCCTACGGCGGGGGGGCCGGTGAGCAGTACTTC,CAWSGAYGGGAGEQYF